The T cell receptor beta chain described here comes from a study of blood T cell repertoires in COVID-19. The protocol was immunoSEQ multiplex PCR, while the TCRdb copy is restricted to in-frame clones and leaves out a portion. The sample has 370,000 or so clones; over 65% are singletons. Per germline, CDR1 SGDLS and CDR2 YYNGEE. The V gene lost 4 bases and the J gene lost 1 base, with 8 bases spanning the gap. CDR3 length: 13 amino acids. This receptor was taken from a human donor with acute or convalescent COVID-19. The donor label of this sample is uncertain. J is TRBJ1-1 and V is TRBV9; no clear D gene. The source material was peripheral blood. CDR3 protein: CASSPDWNTEAFF. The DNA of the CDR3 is TGTGCCAGCAGCCCTGACTGGAACACTGAAGCTTTCTTT.